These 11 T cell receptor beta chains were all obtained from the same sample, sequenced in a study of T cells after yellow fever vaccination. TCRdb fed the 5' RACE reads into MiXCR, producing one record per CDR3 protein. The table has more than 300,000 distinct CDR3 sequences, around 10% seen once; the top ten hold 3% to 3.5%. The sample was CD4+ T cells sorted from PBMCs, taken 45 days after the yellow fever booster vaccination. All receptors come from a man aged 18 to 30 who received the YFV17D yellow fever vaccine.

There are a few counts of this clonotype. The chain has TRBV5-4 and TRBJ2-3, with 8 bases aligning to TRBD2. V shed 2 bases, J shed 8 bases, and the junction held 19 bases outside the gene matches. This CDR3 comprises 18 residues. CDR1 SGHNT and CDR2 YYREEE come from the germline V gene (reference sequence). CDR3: CASSFNPRLANPSRTQYF. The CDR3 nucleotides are TGTGCCAGCAGCTTTAACCCTCGACTAGCGAATCCCTCCCGTACGCAGTATTTT.

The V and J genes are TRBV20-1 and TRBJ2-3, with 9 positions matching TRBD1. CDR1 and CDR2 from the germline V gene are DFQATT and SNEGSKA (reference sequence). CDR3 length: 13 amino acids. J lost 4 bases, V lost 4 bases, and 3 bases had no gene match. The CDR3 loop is CSANRGQADTQYF. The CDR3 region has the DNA TGCAGTGCTAACAGGGGGCAAGCAGATACGCAGTATTTT.

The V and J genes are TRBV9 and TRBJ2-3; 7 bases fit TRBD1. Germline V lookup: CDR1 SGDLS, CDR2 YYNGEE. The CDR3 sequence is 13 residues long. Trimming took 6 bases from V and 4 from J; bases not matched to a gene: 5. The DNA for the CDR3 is TGTGCCAGCACGACAGGGAACCCAGATACGCAGTATTTT. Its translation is CASTTGNPDTQYF. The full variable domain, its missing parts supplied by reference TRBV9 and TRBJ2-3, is DSGVTQTPKHLITATGQRVTLRCSPRSGDLSVYWYQQSLDQGLQFLIQYYNGEERAKGNILERFSAQQFPDLHSELNLSSLELGDSALYFCASTTGNPDTQYFGPGTRLTVL.

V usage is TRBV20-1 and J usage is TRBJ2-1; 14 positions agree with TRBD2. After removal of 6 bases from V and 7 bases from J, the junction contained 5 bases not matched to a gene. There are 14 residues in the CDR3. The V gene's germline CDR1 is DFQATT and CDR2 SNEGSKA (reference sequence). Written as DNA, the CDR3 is TGCAGTGCCCCGACTAGCGGGGGGGCGAATGAGCAGTTCTTC. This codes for CSAPTSGGANEQFF.

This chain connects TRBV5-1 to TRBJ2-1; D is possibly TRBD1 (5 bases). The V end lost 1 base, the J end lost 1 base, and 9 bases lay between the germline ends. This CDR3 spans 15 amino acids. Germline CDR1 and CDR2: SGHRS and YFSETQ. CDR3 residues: CASSLSTDSYNEQFF. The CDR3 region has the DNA TGCGCCAGCAGCTTGTCGACAGATTCCTACAATGAGCAGTTCTTC.

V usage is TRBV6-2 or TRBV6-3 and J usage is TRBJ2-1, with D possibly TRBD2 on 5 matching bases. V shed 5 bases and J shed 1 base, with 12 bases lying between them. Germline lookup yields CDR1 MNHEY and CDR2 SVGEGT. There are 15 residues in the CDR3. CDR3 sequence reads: CASSPVSGSYNEQFF. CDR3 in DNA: TGTGCCAGCAGTCCTGTTTCGGGATCCTACAATGAGCAGTTCTTC.

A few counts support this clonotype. In nucleotides, the CDR3 is TGCGCCAGCAGCCTTTTTGGTGGTGGTTCGTCGGGTGAAAAACTGTTTTTT. Protein product: CASSLFGGGSSGEKLFF. The rearrangement uses TRBV4-3 and TRBJ1-4, with D hard to call. The CDR3 spans 17 residues. The ends were cut back, 4 bases at V and 7 bases at J, with 22 bases in the middle. CDR1 LGHNA and CDR2 YSLEER come from the germline V gene.

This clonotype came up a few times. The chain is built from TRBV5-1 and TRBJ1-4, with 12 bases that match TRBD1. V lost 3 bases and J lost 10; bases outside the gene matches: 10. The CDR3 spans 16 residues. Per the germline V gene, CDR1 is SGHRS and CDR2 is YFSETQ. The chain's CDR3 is CASSSAGTGGGGKLFF. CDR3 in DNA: TGCGCCAGCAGCTCCGCCGGGACAGGGGGCGGCGGAAAACTGTTTTTT.

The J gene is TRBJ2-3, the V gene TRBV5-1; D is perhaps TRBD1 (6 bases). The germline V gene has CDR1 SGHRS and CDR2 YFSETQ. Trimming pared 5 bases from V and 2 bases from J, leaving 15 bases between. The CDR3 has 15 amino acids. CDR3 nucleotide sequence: TGCGCCAGCAGTCAATCAGGGGCACCCACAGATACGCAGTATTTT. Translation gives CASSQSGAPTDTQYF.

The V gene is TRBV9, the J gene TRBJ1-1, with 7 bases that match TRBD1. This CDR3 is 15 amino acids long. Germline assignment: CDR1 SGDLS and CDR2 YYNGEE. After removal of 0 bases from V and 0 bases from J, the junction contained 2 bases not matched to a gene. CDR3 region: CASSVAGQLNTEAFF. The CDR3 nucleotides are TGTGCCAGCAGCGTAGCGGGACAGTTGAACACTGAAGCTTTCTTT.

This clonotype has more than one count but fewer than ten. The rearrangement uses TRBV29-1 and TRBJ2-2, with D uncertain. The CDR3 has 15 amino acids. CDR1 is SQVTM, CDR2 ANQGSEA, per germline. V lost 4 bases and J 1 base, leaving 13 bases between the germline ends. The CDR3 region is CSVGLTAWNTGELFF. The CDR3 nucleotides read TGCAGCGTTGGTCTAACTGCTTGGAACACCGGGGAGCTGTTTTTT.